Sequencing of this TCR beta chain was carried out in a study of T cells in women clearing cervical HPV infection. Assay used: immunoSEQ multiplex PCR; TCRdb lists only in-frame clones, some missing. Its table lists tens of thousands of clones. The specimen was blood buffy coat. The receptor was derived from a woman between 18 and 75 years old with a cervical HPV16 infection that either progressed to CIN3+ or cleared (not recorded which).

The part of the CDR3 DNA that was read is TGTGCCAGCAGCCAGGGACAGGGTTGGGCG. It is translated as CASSQGQGWA. The whole CDR3 region reads CASSQGQGWAQYF. This sequence joins TRBV11-3 and TRBJ2-3, with 9 bases matching TRBD1. The CDR3 end lies 3 residues beyond the end of the read and is filled in from the germline J gene. Germline V gene sequence: CDR1 SGHNT, CDR2 YENEEA. The CDR3 has 13 residues.